Detailed here is one T cell receptor (beta chain). The data are from a study of T cell changes during pregnancy in multiple sclerosis. The repertoire was sequenced with immunoSEQ multiplex PCR; TCRdb's copy has only in-frame clones and lacks some. The data contain fewer than 65,000 clones, 91% of them singletons. V lost 6 bases and J lost 5, with 10 bases in between. The V gene's germline CDR1 is SEHNR and CDR2 FQNEAQ (reference sequence). The length of the CDR3 is 12 residues. The sample consisted of CD8+ T cells from peripheral blood mononuclear cells, taken after pregnancy. The chain is built from TRBV7-9 and TRBJ2-5; D not resolved. This clonotype originated in a female donor with multiple sclerosis, enrolled in a pregnancy study. The CDR3 loop is CASRGLWETQYF. The CDR3 DNA sequence: TGTGCCAGCAGGGGCTTGTGGGAGACCCAGTACTTC.